The entry below gives a single T cell receptor beta chain sequence along with its context. Per the original methods: Reference gene primers were amplified, and this amplification served to estimate nucleated cell counts. Sequencing used immunoSEQ multiplex PCR; TCRdb keeps in-frame clones, though not all of them. The V and J calls and clone size were taken over from that table, and D and trimming were inferred from the DNA. The top ten hold about 1.7% of the sample, which has some 300,000 clones, approximately 91% seen once. The data were taken from a study of blood T cell repertoires in COVID-19. Study overall: Some COVID-19 samples were acute and others convalescent; all came from the United States, Italy and Spain. Sample material is recorded as cDNA or gDNA derived from T cells, B-cell-depleted T cells, or PBMCs.

This CDR3 is 13 amino acids long. Trimming removed 2 bases at V and 4 bases at J, with 5 bases between. Per the germline V gene, CDR1 is MNHEY and CDR2 is SMNVEV (reference sequence). Sequencing was performed on PBMCs or T cells enriched from blood (not recorded which). The chain combines TRBV27 with TRBJ2-2; D remains ambiguous. The receptor was derived from a woman between 40 and 50 years old who had recovered from COVID-19. CDR3 in DNA: TGTGCCAGCAGTTTACAGGTCACCGGGGAGCTGTTTTTT. Amino acid sequence: CASSLQVTGELFF.